This T cell receptor (beta chain) is from a study of T cells expressing NK-cell markers. The TCR beta cDNA came from 5'RACE template switching with UMIs. TCRdb reprocessed the 5' RACE reads and keeps a single row for each CDR3 protein, giving no DNA. The sample table sets out about 430,000 distinct CDR3 sequences. The CDR3 sequence is 15 residues long. CDR1 is SQVTM and CDR2 is ANQGSEA in the germline V gene. About this clonotype: As yet, its antigen is unknown.

Findings and caveats of the study: Where several donors were concerned, these clonotypes also led the CD3+CD56-NKG2C+ fraction. Each of roughly 6 donors carried dominant NKG2C+ clonotypes accounting for roughly 1.0-8% of CD8+ T cells. HCMV specificity of expanded NKG2C+ T cell clones remained unclear.

Sequences were obtained from blood T cells: a sorted CD56 or NKG2C T cell subset, CD4+ or CD8+ T cells, or bulk PBMC T cells (not recorded which). The chain uses TRBV29-1 and TRBJ2-7; TCRdb's assignment of TRBD1 cannot be checked, as there is no DNA. This clonotype was sampled from a woman between 50 and 59 years old in good health. CDR3: CSVEGTGGNRYEQYF.